This T cell receptor beta chain was recorded in a study of T cell repertoires in aging, cancer and after chemotherapy. Study background: Patients with glioblastoma brain tumors were sampled before and after temozolomide-based therapy. The full dataset contained 8.5 million to 10 million TCR reads. Study observations and caveats: In each cancer cohort, median generation probability increased across chemotherapy, suggesting thymic output rebounded.

Multiplex touch-down PCR with TRB-A/B primers amplified rearranged V-D-J TRB sequences. One entry per CDR3 protein results from TCRdb running MiXCR on the multiplex PCR reads. The profile shows 20,000 or so distinct CDR3 sequences, around 38% of them singletons. The template was genomic DNA from peripheral blood, not RNA. In this sample, this clonotype turned up a few times. Antigen specificity is unknown. Sequenced material: blood. This TCR was sampled from a human donor with a solid tumor.

In DNA form, the CDR3 reads TGTGCCAGCAGCGTCGGGACGAACTACGAGCAGTACTTC. Translated: CASSVGTNYEQYF. The chain combines TRBV13 with TRBJ2-7; perhaps D is TRBD1 or TRBD2 (5 bases each). CDR3 length equals 13 residues. Germline CDR1 is PRHDT and CDR2 is FYEKMQ (reference sequence). Trimming pared 5 bases from V and 3 bases from J, leaving 11 bases between.